This TCR beta chain came from a study of blood T cell repertoires in COVID-19. The table came from immunoSEQ multiplex PCR; TCRdb's copy has only in-frame clones and leaves some out. The sample contains about 34,000 clones, 90% of which appear only once. The sequencing sample was made of peripheral blood. The receptor's source is a man older than 75 with acute or convalescent COVID-19.

CDR3 nucleotide sequence: TGTGCCAGCACCAAAGACCAGGCCGGCAATCAGCCCCAGCATTTT. This gives the protein CASTKDQAGNQPQHF. The chain links TRBV2 to TRBJ1-5; D is undetermined. V gave up 7 bases and J gave up 2 bases, with 15 bases separating them. The CDR3 covers 15 residues. The V gene's germline CDR1 is SNHLY and CDR2 FYNNEI.